This T cell receptor beta chain was sequenced in a study of cytomegalovirus exposure and HLA in healthy donors. About the study: Tens of millions of unique TCRs from HLA-typed donors were held in an early data release.

The CDR3 has 16 amino acids. Germline loops: CDR1 MDHEN, CDR2 SYDVKM. V lost 3 bases and J 0 bases, leaving 9 bases between the germline ends. This clone showed up just a few times. Its antigen is currently unknown. The study ran its PCR with 60 Vbeta and 13 Jbeta primers. Here immunoSEQ multiplex PCR was the method, and the copy in TCRdb shows in-frame clones only, minus some. The sample yields approximately 110,000 clones, roughly 74% seen once. General study points: Presence/absence analyses assumed roughly uniform sequencing depth across donors.

The chain uses TRBV28 and TRBJ1-6; D remains unclear. This receptor was identified in a woman aged 45-65 years in good health and CMV-seropositive. The sequenced material came from PBMCs. As DNA, the CDR3 is TGTGCCAGCAGTTTCCTCCCGAGCTCCTATAATTCACCCCTCCACTTT. Translated: CASSFLPSSYNSPLHF.